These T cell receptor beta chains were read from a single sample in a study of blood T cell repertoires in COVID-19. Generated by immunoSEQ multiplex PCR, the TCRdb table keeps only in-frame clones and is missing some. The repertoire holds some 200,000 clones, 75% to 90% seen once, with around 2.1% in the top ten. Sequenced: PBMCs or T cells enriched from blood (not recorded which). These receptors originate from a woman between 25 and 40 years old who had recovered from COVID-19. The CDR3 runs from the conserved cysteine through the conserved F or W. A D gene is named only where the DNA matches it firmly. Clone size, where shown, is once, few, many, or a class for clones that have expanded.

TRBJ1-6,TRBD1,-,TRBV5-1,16,TGCGCCAGCAGCTTGGCGGGACAGGGGGCAAATTCACCCCTCCACTTT,CASSLAGQGANSPLHF
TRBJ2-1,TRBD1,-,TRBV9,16,TGTGCCAGCACTCCAACTCCGGGACAGGGGAACAATGAGCAGTTCTTC,CASTPTPGQGNNEQFF
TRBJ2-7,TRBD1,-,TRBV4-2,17,TGTGCCAGCAGCCAAGAGGGGACAGGGGCCCCCTCCTACGAGCAGTACTTC,CASSQEGTGAPSYEQYF
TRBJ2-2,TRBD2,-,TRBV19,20,TGTGCCAGTAGTATTTCTTTCCTAGCGGGAGGGTTTGGAAACACCGGGGAGCTGTTTTTT,CASSISFLAGGFGNTGELFF
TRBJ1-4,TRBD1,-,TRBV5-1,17,TGCGCCAGCAGCTTGGGGACAGGGGTTAGAGGGAATGAAAAACTGTTTTTT,CASSLGTGVRGNEKLFF
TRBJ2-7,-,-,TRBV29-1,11,TGCAGCGCCGGAAGCGAACGGGAGCAGTACTTC,CSAGSEREQYF
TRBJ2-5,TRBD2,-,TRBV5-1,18,TGCGCCAGCAGCTTGGCCTATAGCGGGGGGTTTGTTGCGGAGACCCAGTACTTC,CASSLAYSGGFVAETQYF
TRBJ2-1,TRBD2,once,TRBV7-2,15,TGTGCCAGCAGCATAACTAGCGGGGGGTACAATGAGCAGTTCTTC,CASSITSGGYNEQFF
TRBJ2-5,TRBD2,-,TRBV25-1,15,TGTGCCAGCAGTGCTCGACTAGCGGGGGATGAGACCCAGTACTTC,CASSARLAGDETQYF
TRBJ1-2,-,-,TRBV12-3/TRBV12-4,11,TGTGCCAGCAGTTCCTACTATGGCTACACCTTC,CASSSYYGYTF
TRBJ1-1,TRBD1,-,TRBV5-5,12,TGTGCCAGCAGGCCAGACAGGGCTGAAGCTTTCTTT,CASRPDRAEAFF
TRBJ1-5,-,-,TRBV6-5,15,TGTGCCAGCAGCAGGGCCCGGCCTGGAAATCAGCCCCAGCATTTT,CASSRARPGNQPQHF
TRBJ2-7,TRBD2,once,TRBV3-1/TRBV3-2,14,TGTGCCAGCAGCACCGGGACTAGCTCCTACGAGCAGTACTTC,CASSTGTSSYEQYF
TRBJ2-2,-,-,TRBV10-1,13,TGCGCCAGCCCAAACTTCCTTCCCGGGGAGCTGTTTTTT,CASPNFLPGELFF
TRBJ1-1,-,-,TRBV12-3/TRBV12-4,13,TGTGCCAGCAGTAGACAGCATAACACTGAAGCTTTCTTT,CASSRQHNTEAFF
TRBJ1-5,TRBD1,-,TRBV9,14,TGTGCCAGCAGCGGACAGGGAGGCAATCAGCCCCAGCATTTT,CASSGQGGNQPQHF
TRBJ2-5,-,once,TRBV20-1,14,TGCAGTGCTAGTCAATCGGGGGGCGGTGAGACCCAGTACTTC,CSASQSGGGETQYF
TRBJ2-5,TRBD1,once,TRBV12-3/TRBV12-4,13,TGTGCCAGCACTCTAGGGACAGGCGAGACCCAGTACTTC,CASTLGTGETQYF
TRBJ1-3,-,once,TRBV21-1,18,TGTGCCAGCAGCCCCCAGTCAGAGGCCCCAGTAGCTGGAAACACCATATATTTT,CASSPQSEAPVAGNTIYF
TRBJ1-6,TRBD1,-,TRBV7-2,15,TGTGCCAGCAGCTTAGGGGGGACAGGGTATTCACCCCTCCACTTT,CASSLGGTGYSPLHF
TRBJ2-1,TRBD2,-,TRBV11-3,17,TGTGCCAGCAGCTTAGCCCCCCCCGGGACTAGCGGCAATGAGCAGTTCTTC,CASSLAPPGTSGNEQFF
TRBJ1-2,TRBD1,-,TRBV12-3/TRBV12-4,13,TGTGCCAGCAGCCGGACAGGGATCTATGGCTACACCTTC,CASSRTGIYGYTF
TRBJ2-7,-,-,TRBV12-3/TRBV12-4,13,TGTGCCAGCGGCCTGTTTAATTCCTACGAGCAGTACTTC,CASGLFNSYEQYF
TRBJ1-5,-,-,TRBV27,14,TGTGCCAGCAGTAACTCGGTGAGGAATCAGCCCCAGCATTTT,CASSNSVRNQPQHF
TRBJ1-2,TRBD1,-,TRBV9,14,TGTGCCAGCAGCGGACGACAGGGTCGAGATGGCTACACCTTC,CASSGRQGRDGYTF
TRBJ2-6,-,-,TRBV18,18,TGTGCCAGCTCAACTACTACCCCACGCGCCTCTGGGGCCAACGTCCTGACTTTC,CASSTTTPRASGANVLTF
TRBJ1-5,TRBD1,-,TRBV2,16,TGTGCCAGCAGACTGATACCGGGACAGAGTATCCAGCCCCAGCATTTT,CASRLIPGQSIQPQHF
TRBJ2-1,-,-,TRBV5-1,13,TGCGCCAGCAGCTCCCGACAGGTAGATGAGCAGTTCTTC,CASSSRQVDEQFF
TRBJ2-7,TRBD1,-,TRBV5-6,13,TGTGCCAGCAGGAGGACAGGGGTGGTGGAGCAGTACTTC,CASRRTGVVEQYF
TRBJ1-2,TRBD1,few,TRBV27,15,TGTGCCAGCAGTTTGGGACAGGGTCGAGGCTATGGCTACACCTTC,CASSLGQGRGYGYTF